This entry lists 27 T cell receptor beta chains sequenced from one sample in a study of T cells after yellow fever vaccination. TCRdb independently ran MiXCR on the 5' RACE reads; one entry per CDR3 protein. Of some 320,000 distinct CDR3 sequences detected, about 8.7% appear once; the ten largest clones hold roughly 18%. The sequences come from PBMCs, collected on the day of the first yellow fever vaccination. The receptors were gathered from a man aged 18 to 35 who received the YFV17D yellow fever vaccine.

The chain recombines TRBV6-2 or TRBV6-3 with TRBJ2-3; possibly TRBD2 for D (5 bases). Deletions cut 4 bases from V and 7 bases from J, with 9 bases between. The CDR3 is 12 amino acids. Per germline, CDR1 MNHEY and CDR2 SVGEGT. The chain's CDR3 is CASSSRVHTQYF. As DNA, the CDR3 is TGTGCCAGCAGTTCGAGGGTCCATACGCAGTATTTT.

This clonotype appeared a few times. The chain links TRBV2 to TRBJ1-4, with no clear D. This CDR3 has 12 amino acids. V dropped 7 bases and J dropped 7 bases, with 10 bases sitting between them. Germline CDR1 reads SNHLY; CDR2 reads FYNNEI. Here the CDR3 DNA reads TGTGCCAGCACTGGGTTTAGTGAAAAACTGTTTTTT. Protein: CASTGFSEKLFF. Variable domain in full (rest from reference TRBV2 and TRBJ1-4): EPEVTQTPSHQVTQMGQEVILRCVPISNHLYFYWYRQILGQKVEFLVSFYNNEISEKSEIFDDQFSVERPDGSNFTLKIRSTKLEDSAMYFCASTGFSEKLFFGSGTQLSVL.

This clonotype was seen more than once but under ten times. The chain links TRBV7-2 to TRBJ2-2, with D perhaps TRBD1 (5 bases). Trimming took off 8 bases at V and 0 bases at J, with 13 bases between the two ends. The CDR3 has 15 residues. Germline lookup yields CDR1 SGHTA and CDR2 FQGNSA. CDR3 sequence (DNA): TGTGCCAGCGGGGCGTCGCCATCGAACACCGGGGAGCTGTTTTTT. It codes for CASGASPSNTGELFF.

DNA of the CDR3: TGTGCCAGCAGCTTAGATCCTAGCTACACAGATACGCAGTATTTT. Encoded protein: CASSLDPSYTDTQYF. V usage is TRBV7-2 and J usage is TRBJ2-3, with a tentative D call TRBD2 (5 bases). Germline V gene sequence: CDR1 SGHTA, CDR2 FQGNSA. The CDR3 is 15 amino acids. V lost 1 base and J lost 2, with 10 bases in between.

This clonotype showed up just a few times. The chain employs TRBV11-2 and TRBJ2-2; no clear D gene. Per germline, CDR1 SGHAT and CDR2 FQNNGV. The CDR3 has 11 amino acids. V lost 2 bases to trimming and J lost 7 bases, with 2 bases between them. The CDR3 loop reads CASSLIGELFF. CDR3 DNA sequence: TGTGCCAGCAGCTTAATCGGGGAGCTGTTTTTT.

CDR3 in amino acids: CASSFVTRGTGELFF. The CDR3, as DNA: TGTGCCAGCAGCTTTGTGACCCGGGGCACCGGGGAGCTGTTTTTT. This sequence joins TRBV7-9 and TRBJ2-2, with D tentatively TRBD2 (5 bases). Germline CDR1 SEHNR, CDR2 FQNEAQ (reference sequence). The CDR3 spans 15 residues. V gave up 3 bases and J gave up 4 bases, with 12 bases separating them.

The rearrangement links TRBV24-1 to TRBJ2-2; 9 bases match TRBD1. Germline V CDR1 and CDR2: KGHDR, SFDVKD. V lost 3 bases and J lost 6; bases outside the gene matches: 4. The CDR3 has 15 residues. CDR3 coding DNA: TGTGCCACCAGTGATCCTCGGACAGGGGCCGGGGAGCTGTTTTTT. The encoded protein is CATSDPRTGAGELFF.

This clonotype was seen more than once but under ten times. The DNA for the CDR3 is TGTGCCAGCAGCGCCCGACAGGGGGCTTACACTGAAGCTTTCTTT. Its translation: CASSARQGAYTEAFF. The chain employs TRBV7-2 and TRBJ1-1; TRBD1 matches 10 bases. There are 15 residues in the CDR3. Per the germline V gene, CDR1 is SGHTA and CDR2 is FQGNSA. The ends lost 5 bases at V and 3 bases at J; junction bases unmatched: 6.

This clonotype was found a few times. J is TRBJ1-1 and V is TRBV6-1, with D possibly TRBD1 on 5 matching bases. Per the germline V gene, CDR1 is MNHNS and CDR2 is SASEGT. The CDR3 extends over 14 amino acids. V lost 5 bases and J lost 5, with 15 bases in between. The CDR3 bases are TGTGCCAGCAGTCTCACGCAGGGACGGACTGAAGCTTTCTTT. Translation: CASSLTQGRTEAFF.

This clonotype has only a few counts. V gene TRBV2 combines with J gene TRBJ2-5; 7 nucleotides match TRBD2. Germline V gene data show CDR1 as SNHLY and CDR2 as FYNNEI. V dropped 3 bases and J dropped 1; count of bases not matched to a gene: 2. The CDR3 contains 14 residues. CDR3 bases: TGTGCCAGCAGTGATAGCGGGTTCCAAGAGACCCAGTACTTC. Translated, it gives CASSDSGFQETQYF.

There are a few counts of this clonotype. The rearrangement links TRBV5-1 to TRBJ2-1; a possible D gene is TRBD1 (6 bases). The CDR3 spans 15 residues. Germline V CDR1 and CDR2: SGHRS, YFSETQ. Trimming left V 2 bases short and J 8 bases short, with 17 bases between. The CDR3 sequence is CASSFGPPRGHEQFF. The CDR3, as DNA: TGCGCCAGCAGCTTCGGACCGCCCAGGGGCCATGAGCAGTTCTTC.

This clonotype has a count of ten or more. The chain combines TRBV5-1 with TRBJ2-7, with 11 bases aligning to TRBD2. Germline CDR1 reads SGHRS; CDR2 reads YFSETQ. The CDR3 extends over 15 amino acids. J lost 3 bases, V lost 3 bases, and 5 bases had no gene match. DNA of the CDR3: TGCGCCAGCAGCTGGGGGACTAGCGGCGACTACGAGCAGTACTTC. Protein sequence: CASSWGTSGDYEQYF.

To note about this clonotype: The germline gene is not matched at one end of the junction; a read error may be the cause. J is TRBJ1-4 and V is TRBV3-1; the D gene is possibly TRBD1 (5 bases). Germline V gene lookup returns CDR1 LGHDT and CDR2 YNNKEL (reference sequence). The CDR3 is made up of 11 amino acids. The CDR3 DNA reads TGTGCCAGCAGCCAAGGGGGCCAGTACCTTTTT. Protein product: CASSQGGQYLF.

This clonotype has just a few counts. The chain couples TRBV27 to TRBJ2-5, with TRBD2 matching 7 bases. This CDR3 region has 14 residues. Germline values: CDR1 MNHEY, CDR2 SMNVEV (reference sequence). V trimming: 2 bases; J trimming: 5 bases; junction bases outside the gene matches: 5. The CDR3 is CASSLKTSWETQYF. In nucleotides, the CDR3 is TGTGCCAGCAGTTTAAAGACTAGCTGGGAGACCCAGTACTTC.

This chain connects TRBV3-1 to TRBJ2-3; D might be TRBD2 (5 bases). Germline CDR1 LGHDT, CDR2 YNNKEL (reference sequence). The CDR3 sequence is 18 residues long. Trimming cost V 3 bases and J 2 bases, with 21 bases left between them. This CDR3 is CASSHPPYRTLHTDTQYF. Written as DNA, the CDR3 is TGTGCCAGCAGCCATCCCCCCTATCGGACTCTACACACAGATACGCAGTATTTT.

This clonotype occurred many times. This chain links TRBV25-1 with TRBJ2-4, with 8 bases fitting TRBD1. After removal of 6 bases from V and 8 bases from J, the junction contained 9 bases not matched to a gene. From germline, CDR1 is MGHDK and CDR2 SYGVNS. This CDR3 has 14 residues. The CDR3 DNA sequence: TGTGCCAGCAGGGATGACAGGGGCGCGGACATTCAGTACTTC. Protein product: CASRDDRGADIQYF.

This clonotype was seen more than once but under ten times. CDR3 bases: TGCGCCAGCTCTAATCCCCCGAGCTTCCGCACAGATACGCAGTATTTT. Translation gives CASSNPPSFRTDTQYF. The chain links TRBV10-2 to TRBJ2-3; D not resolved. Germline lookup yields CDR1 WSHSY and CDR2 SAAADI. V shed 8 bases and J shed 1 base, with 19 bases lying between them. The CDR3 has 16 amino acids.

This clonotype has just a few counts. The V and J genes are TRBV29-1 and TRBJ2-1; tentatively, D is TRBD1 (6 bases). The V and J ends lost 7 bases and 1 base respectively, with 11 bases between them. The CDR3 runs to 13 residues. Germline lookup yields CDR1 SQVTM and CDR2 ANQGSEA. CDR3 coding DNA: TGCAGCGCCCAACAGGGATCCTACAATGAGCAGTTCTTC. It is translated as CSAQQGSYNEQFF.

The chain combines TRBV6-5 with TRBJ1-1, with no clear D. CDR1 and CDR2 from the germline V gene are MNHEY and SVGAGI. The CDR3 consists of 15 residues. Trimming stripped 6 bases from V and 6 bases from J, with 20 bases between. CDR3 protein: CASRATVWEPAEAFF. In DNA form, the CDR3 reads TGTGCCAGCAGAGCAACCGTTTGGGAGCCAGCTGAAGCTTTCTTT.

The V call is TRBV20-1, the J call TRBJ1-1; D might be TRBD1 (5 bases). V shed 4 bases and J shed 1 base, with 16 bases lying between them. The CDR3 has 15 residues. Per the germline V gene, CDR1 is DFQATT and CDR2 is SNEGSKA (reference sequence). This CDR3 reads CSATWTGTENTEAFF. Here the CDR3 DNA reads TGCAGTGCTACGTGGACCGGGACGGAGAACACTGAAGCTTTCTTT.

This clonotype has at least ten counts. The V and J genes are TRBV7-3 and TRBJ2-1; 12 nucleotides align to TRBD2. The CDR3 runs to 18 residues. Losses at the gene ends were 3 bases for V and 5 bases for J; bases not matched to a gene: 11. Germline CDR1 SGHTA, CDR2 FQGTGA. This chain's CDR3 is CASSLSPSGGEWDNEQFF. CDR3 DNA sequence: TGTGCCAGCAGCTTGTCCCCTAGCGGGGGGGAATGGGACAATGAGCAGTTCTTC.

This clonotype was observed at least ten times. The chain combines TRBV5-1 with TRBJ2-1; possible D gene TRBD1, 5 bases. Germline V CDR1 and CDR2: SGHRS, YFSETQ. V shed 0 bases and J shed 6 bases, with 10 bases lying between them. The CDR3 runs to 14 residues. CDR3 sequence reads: CASSLGGPFNEQFF. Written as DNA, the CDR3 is TGCGCCAGCAGCTTGGGGGGCCCCTTCAATGAGCAGTTCTTC.

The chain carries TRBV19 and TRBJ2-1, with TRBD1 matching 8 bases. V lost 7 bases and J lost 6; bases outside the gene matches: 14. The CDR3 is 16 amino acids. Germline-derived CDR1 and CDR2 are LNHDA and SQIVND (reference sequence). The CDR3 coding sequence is TGTGCCAGTACCTCGCTGGACAGGGATACCCCCAATGAGCAGTTCTTC. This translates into CASTSLDRDTPNEQFF.

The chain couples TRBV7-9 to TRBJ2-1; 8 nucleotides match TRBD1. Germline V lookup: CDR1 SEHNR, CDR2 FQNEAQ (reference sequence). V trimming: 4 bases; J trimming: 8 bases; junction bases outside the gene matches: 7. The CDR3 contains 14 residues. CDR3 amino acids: CASSYPGQGYEQFF. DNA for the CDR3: TGTGCCAGCAGCTACCCCGGACAGGGATATGAGCAGTTCTTC. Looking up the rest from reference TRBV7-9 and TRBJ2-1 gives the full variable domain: DTGVSQNPRHKITKRGQNVTFRCDPISEHNRLYWYRQTLGQGPEFLTYFQNEAQLEKSRLLSDRFSAERPKGSFSTLEIQRTEQGDSAMYLCASSYPGQGYEQFFGPGTRLTVL.

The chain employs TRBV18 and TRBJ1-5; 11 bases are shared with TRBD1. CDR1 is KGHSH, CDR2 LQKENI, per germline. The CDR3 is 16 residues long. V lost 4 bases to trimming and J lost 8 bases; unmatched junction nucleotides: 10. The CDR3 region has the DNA TGTGCCAGCTCACAAACGACCGGGACAGGGGGAGAGCCCCAGCATTTT. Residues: CASSQTTGTGGEPQHF.

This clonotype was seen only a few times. CDR3 amino acids: CASSQDYSTYGYTF. CDR3 DNA: TGTGCCAGCAGCCAAGATTACTCCACCTATGGCTACACCTTC. V usage is TRBV3-1 and J usage is TRBJ1-2; unclear D gene. The CDR3 has 14 residues. V dropped 0 bases and J dropped 4 bases, with 9 bases sitting between them. Germline V gene sequence: CDR1 LGHDT, CDR2 YNNKEL (reference sequence).

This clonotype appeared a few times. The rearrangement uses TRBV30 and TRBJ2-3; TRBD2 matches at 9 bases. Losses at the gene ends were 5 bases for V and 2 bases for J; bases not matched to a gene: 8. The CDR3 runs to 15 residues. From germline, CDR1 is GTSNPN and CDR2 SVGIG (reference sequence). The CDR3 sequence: CAWQLTSGLTDTQYF. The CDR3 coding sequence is TGTGCCTGGCAATTGACTAGCGGCCTCACAGATACGCAGTATTTT.